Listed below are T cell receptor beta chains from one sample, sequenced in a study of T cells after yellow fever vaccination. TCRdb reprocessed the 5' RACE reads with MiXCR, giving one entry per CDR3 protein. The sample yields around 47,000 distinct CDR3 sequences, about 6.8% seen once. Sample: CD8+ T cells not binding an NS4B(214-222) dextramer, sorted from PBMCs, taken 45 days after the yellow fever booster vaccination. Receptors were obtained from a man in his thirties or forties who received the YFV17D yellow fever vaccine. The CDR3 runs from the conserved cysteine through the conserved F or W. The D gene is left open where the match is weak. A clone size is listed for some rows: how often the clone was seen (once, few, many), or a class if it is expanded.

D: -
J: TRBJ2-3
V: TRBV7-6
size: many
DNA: TGTGCCAGCAGCTTAACTTCTGATACGCAGTATTTT
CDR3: CASSLTSDTQYF

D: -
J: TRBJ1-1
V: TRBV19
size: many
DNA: TGTGCCAGTAGTATAGGGTTGGCAAGCTCTGAAGCTTTCTTT
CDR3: CASSIGLASSEAFF

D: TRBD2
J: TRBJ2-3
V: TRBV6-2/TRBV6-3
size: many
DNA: TGTGCCAGCTCGTCATGGACTCTCCTTGCGGGAGGTACGCAGTATTTT
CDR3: CASSSWTLLAGGTQYF

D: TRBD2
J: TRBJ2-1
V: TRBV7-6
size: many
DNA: TGTGCCAGCAGCTCTATTCTCCCGACTAGCGAGTACAATGAGCAGTTCTTC
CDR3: CASSSILPTSEYNEQFF

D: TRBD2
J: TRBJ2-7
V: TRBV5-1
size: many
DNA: TGCGCCAGCAGCACTAGCGGGGGCTACGAGCAGTACTTC
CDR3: CASSTSGGYEQYF

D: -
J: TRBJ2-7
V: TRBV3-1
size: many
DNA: TGTGCCAGCAGCCAAGAGGGCCGGGTTACTCCCTACGAGCAGTACTTC
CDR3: CASSQEGRVTPYEQYF

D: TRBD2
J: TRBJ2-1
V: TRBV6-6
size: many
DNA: TGTGCCAGCAGTTACCCGAGGGGCGGACTAGCGGGAGAGATTTCCTACAATGAGCAGTTCTTC
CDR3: CASSYPRGGLAGEISYNEQFF

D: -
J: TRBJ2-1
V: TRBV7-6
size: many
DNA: TGTGCCAGCAGCTTAGGAATTGAGCAGTTCTTC
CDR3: CASSLGIEQFF

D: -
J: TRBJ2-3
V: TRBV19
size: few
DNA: TGTGCCAGTAGTATAGATCCGGGGGCTCGCACAGATACGCAGTATTTT
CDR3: CASSIDPGARTDTQYF

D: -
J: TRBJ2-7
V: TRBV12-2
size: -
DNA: TGTGCAAGTCGCTTAGTGGGCTGCTGGGACAGGAGATCCTACGAGCAGTACTTC
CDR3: CASRLVGCWDRRSYEQYF

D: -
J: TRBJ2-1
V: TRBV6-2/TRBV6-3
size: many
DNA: TGTGCCAGCAGTTATGGGTGGCACAATGAGCAGTTCTTC
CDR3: CASSYGWHNEQFF

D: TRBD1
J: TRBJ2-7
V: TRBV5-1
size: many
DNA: TGCGCCAGCGGAACCGGGACAGGCCCTGCCTACGAGCAGTACTTC
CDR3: CASGTGTGPAYEQYF

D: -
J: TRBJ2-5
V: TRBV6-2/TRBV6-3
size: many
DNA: TGTGCCAGCAGTACCCGGGGGCGGAAGACCCAGTACTTC
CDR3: CASSTRGRKTQYF

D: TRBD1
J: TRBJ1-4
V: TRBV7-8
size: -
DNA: TGTGCCAGCAGCTGGACCAGGGGGCCGGGTGAAAAACTGTTTTTT
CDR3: CASSWTRGPGEKLFF

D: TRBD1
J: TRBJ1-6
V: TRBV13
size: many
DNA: TGTGCCAGCAGATTTGGGACAGGGGATTCACCCCTCCACTTT
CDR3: CASRFGTGDSPLHF

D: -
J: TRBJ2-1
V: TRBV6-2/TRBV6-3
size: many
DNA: TGTGCCAGCAGTTATAGCTATGAGCAGTTCTTC
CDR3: CASSYSYEQFF

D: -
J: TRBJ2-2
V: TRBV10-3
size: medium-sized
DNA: TGTGCCATCAGTGACAGGGGAGAGGGCACCGGGGAGCTGTTTTTT
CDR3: CAISDRGEGTGELFF

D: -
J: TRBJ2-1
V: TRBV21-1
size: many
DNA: TGTGCTGAGATCCGGGAGTGGTTCTTC
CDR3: CAEIREWFF

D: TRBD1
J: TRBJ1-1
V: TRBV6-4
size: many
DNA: TGTGCCAGCAGTGACGGGACAGGGGTCACTGAAGCTTTCTTT
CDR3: CASSDGTGVTEAFF

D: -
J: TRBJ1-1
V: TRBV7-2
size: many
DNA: TGTGCCAGCAGCTCCAGGTGGAACACTGAAGCTTTCTTT
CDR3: CASSSRWNTEAFF

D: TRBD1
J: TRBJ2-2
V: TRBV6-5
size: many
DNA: TGTGCCAGCAGTTACTCGGTGGGACAGGGGGCATGGACCGGGGAGCTGTTTTTT
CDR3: CASSYSVGQGAWTGELFF

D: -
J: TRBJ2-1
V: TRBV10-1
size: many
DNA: TGCGCCAGCAGTGAGTCGGGTGAGCAGTTCTTC
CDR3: CASSESGEQFF

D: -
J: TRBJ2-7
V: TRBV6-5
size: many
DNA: TGTGCCAGCAGTCCCACACCCTACGAGCAGTACTTC
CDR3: CASSPTPYEQYF

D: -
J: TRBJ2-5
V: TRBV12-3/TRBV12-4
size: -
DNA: TGTGCCAGCAGTTTTTTTCTTGGGAGCCGGGAGACCCAGTACTTC
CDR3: CASSFFLGSRETQYF

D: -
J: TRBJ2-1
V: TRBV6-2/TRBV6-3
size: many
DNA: TGTGCCAGCAGTTACTCGGCGGGAAGCTCCTACAATGAGCAGTTCTTC
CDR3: CASSYSAGSSYNEQFF

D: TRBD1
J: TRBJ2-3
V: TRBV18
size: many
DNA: TGTGCCAGCTCACCGACTGCCGGGACAGGGGGCTCTAGCACAGATACGCAGTATTTT
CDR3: CASSPTAGTGGSSTDTQYF

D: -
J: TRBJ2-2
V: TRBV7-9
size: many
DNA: TGTGCCAGCAGCTTAGACGGGTCCGGGGAGCTGTTTTTT
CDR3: CASSLDGSGELFF

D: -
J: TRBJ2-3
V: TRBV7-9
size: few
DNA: TGTGCCAGCAGCTTAGATACCTCAAGGGATACGCAGTATTTT
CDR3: CASSLDTSRDTQYF

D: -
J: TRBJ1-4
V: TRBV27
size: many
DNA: TGTGCCAGCAGCAAAGGGCAGACTAATGAAAAACTGTTTTTT
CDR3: CASSKGQTNEKLFF

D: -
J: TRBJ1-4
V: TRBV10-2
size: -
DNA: TGCGCCAGCAGTGATATGGAATACAGTGAAAAACTGTTTTTT
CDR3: CASSDMEYSEKLFF

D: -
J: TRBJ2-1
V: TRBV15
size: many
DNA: TGTGCCACCCTCTCAGGGGATGAGCAGTTCTTC
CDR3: CATLSGDEQFF

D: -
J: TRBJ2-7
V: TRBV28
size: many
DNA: TGTGCCAGCAGTCGCGACAGCTACGAGCAGTACTTC
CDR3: CASSRDSYEQYF

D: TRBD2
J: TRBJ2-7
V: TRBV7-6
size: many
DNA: TGTGCCAGCGGCCCTAGCGGGAGCTTCTACGAGCAGTACTTC
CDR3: CASGPSGSFYEQYF

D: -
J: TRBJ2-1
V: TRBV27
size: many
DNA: TGTGCCAGCAGTGCCTACGACGATGAGCAGTTCTTC
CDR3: CASSAYDDEQFF

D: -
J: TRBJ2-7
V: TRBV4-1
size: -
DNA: TGCGCCAGCAGCCAAGAACGAACTAGCCTCGTGTACGAGCAGTACTTC
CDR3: CASSQERTSLVYEQYF

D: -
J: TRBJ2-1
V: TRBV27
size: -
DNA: TGTGCCAGCAGTTTAGGCGGGGCGGTGGGCCTGAGCGCATGGAATGAGCAGTTCTTC
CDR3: CASSLGGAVGLSAWNEQFF

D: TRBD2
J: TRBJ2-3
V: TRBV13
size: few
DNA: TGTGCCAGCAGCTCCCGACTAGCGGGACCAGATACGCAGTATTTT
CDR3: CASSSRLAGPDTQYF

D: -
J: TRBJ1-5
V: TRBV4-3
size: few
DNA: TGCGCCAGCAGCCAAGATCAGGGATATTCTCAGCCCCAGCATTTT
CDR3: CASSQDQGYSQPQHF

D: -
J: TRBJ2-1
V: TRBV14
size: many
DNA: TGTGCCAGCAGCTCCGGACTTCACAAGGAGCAGTTCTTC
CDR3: CASSSGLHKEQFF

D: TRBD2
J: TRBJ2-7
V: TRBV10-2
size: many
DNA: TGCGCCAGCAGTCAGGGAACGGGAGGGGCCGAGCAGTACTTC
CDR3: CASSQGTGGAEQYF

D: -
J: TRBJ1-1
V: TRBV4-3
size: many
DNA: TGCGCCAGCAGCCAAGATTCGGCCCTTTACACTGAAGCTTTCTTT
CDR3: CASSQDSALYTEAFF

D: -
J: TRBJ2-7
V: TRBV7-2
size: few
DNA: TGTGCCAGCCACCGAGGGTTCTCCTACGAGCAGTACTTC
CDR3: CASHRGFSYEQYF

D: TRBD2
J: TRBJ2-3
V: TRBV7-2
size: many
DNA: TGTGCCAGCAGCTTAGGGCTAGCGGGAGTTTACGGCACAGATACGCAGTATTTT
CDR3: CASSLGLAGVYGTDTQYF

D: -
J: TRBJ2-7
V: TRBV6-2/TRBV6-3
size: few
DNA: TGTGCCAGCAGCCCCCTCCTGGGCGAATACGAGCAGTACTTC
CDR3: CASSPLLGEYEQYF

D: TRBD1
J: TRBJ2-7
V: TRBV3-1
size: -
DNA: TGTGGCAGCAGCCAAGAGCCCCCCGGGACAGCCCACGAGCAGTACTTC
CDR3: CGSSQEPPGTAHEQYF

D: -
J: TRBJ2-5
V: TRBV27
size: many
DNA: TGTGCCAGCAGTTTATCGGCTGTGGAGACCCAGTACTTC
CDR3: CASSLSAVETQYF

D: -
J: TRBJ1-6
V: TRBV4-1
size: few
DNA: TGCGCCAGCAGCCAAAGAGGATCACCCCTCCACTTT
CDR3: CASSQRGSPLHF

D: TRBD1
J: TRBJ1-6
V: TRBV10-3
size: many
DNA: TGTGCCATCAGTGAGTCGAGGGGGCAGAGCTCCTATAATTCACCCCTCCACTTT
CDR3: CAISESRGQSSYNSPLHF

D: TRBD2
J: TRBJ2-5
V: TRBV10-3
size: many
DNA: TGTGCCATCAGGCCAGGGACTAGCGGACCACAAGAGACCCAGTACTTC
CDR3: CAIRPGTSGPQETQYF

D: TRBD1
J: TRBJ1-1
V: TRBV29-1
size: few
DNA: TGCAGCGTTGATAGGACAGGGATGAACACTGAAGCTTTCTTT
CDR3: CSVDRTGMNTEAFF

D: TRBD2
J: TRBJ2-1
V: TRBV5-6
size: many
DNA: TGTGCCAGCAGCTTGGATGCGGGAGGGCCGGGGTACAATGAGCAGTTCTTC
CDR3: CASSLDAGGPGYNEQFF

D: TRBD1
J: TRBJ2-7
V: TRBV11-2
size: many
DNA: TGTGCCAGCAGCTTGGAAGCGCTACAGGGGTTAATACTGGGGGAGCAGTACTTC
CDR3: CASSLEALQGLILGEQYF

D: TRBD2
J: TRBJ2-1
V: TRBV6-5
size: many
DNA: TGTGCCAGCAGTATGGGGACTAGCGGCTACAATGAGCAGTTCTTC
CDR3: CASSMGTSGYNEQFF

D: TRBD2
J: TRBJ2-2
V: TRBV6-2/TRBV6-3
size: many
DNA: TGTGCCAGCAGTTCCATTAGCGGGAGATTGAACACCGGGGAGCTGTTTTTT
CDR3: CASSSISGRLNTGELFF